This T cell receptor beta chain is from a study of cytomegalovirus exposure and HLA in healthy donors. In the case of this clone: Antigen: not known. Compared with germline, one end of the junction differs, possibly owing to a read error.

Study-wide points: It was reported that TCR beta sequences correctly inferred the HLA-A and HLA-B alleles for most subjects. A later analysis showed HLA-associated TCR beta chains outstripping equally common others in clonal expansion. The authors later found TCR association rates varying by HLA locus, with DRB1 most and HLA-C fewest.

A multiplex PCR was run with 60 Vbeta primers and 13 Jbeta primers. Repertoires were generated with immunoSEQ multiplex PCR, while TCRdb's copy carries only in-frame clones and drops some. The sample has about 45,000 clones, 75% to 90% seen once; the top ten hold more than 7.5%. The sample comprised PBMCs. The sequence came from a woman aged 35 to 49 in good health and CMV-seropositive.

CDR3 sequence (DNA): TGTGCCAGCAGCCCTTATCAACAGGGGCAGGGTCTCTTT. Its translation is CASSPYQQGQGLF. The chain has TRBV7-9 and TRBJ1-1, with 7 bases matching TRBD1. The CDR3 loop spans 13 amino acids. CDR1 is SEHNR and CDR2 is FQNEAQ in the germline V gene (reference sequence).